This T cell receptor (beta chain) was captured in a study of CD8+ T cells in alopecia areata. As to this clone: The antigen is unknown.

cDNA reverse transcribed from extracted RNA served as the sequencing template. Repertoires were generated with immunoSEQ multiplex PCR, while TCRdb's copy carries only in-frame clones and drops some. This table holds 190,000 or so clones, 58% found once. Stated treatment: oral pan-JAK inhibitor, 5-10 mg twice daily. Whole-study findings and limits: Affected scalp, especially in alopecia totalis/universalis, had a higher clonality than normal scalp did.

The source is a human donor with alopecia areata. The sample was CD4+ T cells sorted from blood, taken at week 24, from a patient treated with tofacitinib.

The CDR3 region is CASSLREQNGYTF. In DNA form, the CDR3 reads TGTGCCAGCAGCTTACGGGAACAAAATGGCTACACCTTC. The V and J genes are TRBV7-6 and TRBJ1-2; D is undetermined. Germline V gene sequence: CDR1 SGHVS, CDR2 FNYEAQ. Trimming took 2 bases from V and 6 from J, leaving 10 bases between them. The CDR3 spans 13 residues.